Below are 6 T cell receptor beta chains sequenced from a single sample in a study of shared clonotypes between healthy human individuals. The protocol was immunoSEQ multiplex PCR, while the TCRdb copy is restricted to in-frame clones and leaves out a portion. The sample includes 490,000 or so clones, around 80% of them seen just once. The source material was PBMCs. The source of these receptors is a woman in her thirties or forties in good health. Some clones in this sample may be carry-over from other donors' samples.

V and J are TRBV5-4 and TRBJ1-1; D gene uncertain. Per germline, CDR1 SGHNT and CDR2 YYREEE (reference sequence). The V and J ends lost 3 bases and 3 bases respectively, with 18 bases between them. There are 16 residues in the CDR3. CDR3 sequence (DNA): TGTGCCAGCAGCTCCCCGGGCGACCTAAAAGACACTGAAGCTTTCTTT. This codes for CASSSPGDLKDTEAFF.

The sample holds many counts of this clone. V and J are TRBV6-1 and TRBJ1-4, with D maybe TRBD1 (5 bases). Trimming removed 4 bases from V and 5 bases from J, with 8 bases in between. Looked up from germline, CDR1 is MNHNS and CDR2 is SASEGT. CDR3 length: 13 amino acids. The CDR3 spells CASSGWGNEKLFF. Here the CDR3 DNA reads TGTGCCAGCAGTGGATGGGGGAATGAAAAACTGTTTTTT.

With respect to this clone: At the DNA level, this CDR3 is encoded by other sequences in the same sample as well. The CDR3 here is CASSLGSGGPYNEQFF. CDR3 DNA: TGTGCCAGCAGTTTAGGGTCAGGGGGTCCCTACAATGAGCAGTTCTTC. V and J are TRBV28 and TRBJ2-1, with TRBD1 matching 7 bases. This CDR3 has 16 residues. Per the germline V gene, CDR1 is MDHEN and CDR2 is SYDVKM. The ends lost 2 bases at V and 2 bases at J; junction bases unmatched: 6. Supplemented by reference TRBV28 and TRBJ2-1, the full variable domain reads DVKVTQSSRYLVKRTGEKVFLECVQDMDHENMFWYRQDPGLGLRLIYFSYDVKMKEKGDIPEGYSVSREKKERFSLILESASTNQTSMYLCASSLGSGGPYNEQFFGPGTRLTVL.

The rearrangement joins TRBV29-1 to TRBJ2-7; 9 bases match TRBD2. Per the germline V gene, CDR1 is SQVTM and CDR2 is ANQGSEA. V trimming: 1 base; J trimming: 2 bases; junction bases outside the gene matches: 3. The CDR3 sequence is 14 residues long. CDR3 in amino acids: CSVEAAGGAYEQYF. In DNA, the CDR3 is TGCAGCGTTGAAGCAGCGGGAGGTGCCTACGAGCAGTACTTC.

The genes are TRBV6-6 and TRBJ2-5, with 13 nucleotides matching TRBD2. Germline V gives CDR1 MNHNY, CDR2 SVGAGI (reference sequence). Germline trimming cut 7 bases from V and 4 bases from J; bases unmatched to any gene: 9. The CDR3 is made up of 16 amino acids. In DNA form, the CDR3 reads TGTGCCAGCATGGAGTCGGGACTAGCGGGACTAGAGACCCAGTACTTC. Amino acids: CASMESGLAGLETQYF.

The chain combines TRBV5-1 with TRBJ2-3; 8 bases match TRBD2. CDR3 length equals 13 residues. Germline assignment: CDR1 SGHRS and CDR2 YFSETQ. J gave up 4 bases and V 6 bases, and 4 bases lay outside the gene matches. The CDR3 here is CASTAGGSDTQYF. CDR3 sequence (DNA): TGCGCCAGCACGGCGGGAGGATCAGATACGCAGTATTTT.